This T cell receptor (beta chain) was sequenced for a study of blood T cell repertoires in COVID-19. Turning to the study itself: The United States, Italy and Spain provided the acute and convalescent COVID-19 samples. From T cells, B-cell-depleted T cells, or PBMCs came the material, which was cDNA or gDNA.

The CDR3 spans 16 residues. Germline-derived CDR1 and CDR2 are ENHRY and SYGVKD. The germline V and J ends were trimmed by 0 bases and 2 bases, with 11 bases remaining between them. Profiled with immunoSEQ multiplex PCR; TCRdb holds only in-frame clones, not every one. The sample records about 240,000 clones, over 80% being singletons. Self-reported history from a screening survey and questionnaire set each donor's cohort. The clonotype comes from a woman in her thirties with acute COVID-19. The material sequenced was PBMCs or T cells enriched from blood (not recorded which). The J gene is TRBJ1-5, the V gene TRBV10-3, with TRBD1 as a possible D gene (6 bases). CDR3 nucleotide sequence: TGTGCCATCAGTGAGTCTGGCAGGGGTGGCAATCAGCCCCAGCATTTT. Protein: CAISESGRGGNQPQHF.